This TCR beta chain was documented in a study of T-cell reconstitution after alpha-beta-depleted transplantation in children. Findings and caveats of the study: Several hundred graft clones that had expanded were reportedly the source of alpha-beta T cells about two months after transplant. A year post-transplant, T-cell counts and diversity derived mostly from newly produced T cells.

During its preparation, the TCRbeta library received unique molecular identifiers. TCRdb ran MiXCR on the PCR reads and lists one entry per CDR3 protein. This table has 250,000 to 400,000 distinct CDR3 sequences, around 25% appearing once. This clonotype was detected only a few times. Antigen unknown. Germline V gene lookup returns CDR1 MDHEN and CDR2 SYDVKM. The CDR3 sequence is 16 residues long. V lost 0 bases and J lost 0, with 9 bases in between. This specimen consisted of PBMCs, mostly from graft donor cells, obtained 180 days after TCRalphabeta/CD19-depleted stem cell transplant. The receptor comes from a male patient aged 10 to 17 who had a stem cell transplant for acute lymphoblastic leukemia, so the T cells may come from the graft donor. The genes are TRBV28 and TRBJ1-5; possibly TRBD1 for D (6 bases). The CDR3 region is CASSLWPRGSNQPQHF. Here the CDR3 DNA reads TGTGCCAGCAGTTTATGGCCCAGGGGTAGCAATCAGCCCCAGCATTTT.